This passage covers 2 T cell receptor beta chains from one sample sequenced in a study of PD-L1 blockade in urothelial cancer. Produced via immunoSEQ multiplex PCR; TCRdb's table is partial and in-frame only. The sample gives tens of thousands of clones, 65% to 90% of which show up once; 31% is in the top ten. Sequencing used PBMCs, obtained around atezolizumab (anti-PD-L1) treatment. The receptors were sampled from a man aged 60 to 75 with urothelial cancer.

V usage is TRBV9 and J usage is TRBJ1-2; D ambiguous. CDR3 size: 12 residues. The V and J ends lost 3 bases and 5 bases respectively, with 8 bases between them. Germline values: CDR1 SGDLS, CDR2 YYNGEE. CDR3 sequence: CASSGDKYGYTF. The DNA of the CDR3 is TGTGCCAGCAGCGGAGATAAGTATGGCTACACCTTC.

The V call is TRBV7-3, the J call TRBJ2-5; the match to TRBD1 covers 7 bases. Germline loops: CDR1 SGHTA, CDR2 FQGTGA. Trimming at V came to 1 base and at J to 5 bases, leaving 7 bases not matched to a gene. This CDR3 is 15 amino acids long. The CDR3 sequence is CASSLRGGHGETQYF. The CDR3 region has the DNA TGTGCCAGCAGCTTAAGAGGGGGCCACGGGGAGACCCAGTACTTC.